This TCR beta chain derives from a study of memory CD4+ T cells and cytomegalovirus serostatus. Clones were read by immunoSEQ multiplex PCR, and TCRdb kept only the in-frame ones, dropping some. This sample carries about 75,000 clones, roughly 78% of them seen once, and the ten largest clones take 2% to 3%. Single viable CD3+CD4+CD8-CD45RO+ cells were sorted as the memory CD4+ T cells. The V gene end was trimmed by 4 bases and the J gene end by 4 bases; junction bases not matched to a gene: 6. There are 15 residues in the CDR3. Per the germline V gene, CDR1 is SNHLY and CDR2 is FYNNEI. This clone was found a few times. Other DNA sequences within the sample encode an identical CDR3.

Specimen: memory CD4+ T cells from blood. The chain couples TRBV2 to TRBJ2-1, with TRBD2 matching over 8 bases. The sequence was collected from an adult in good health and CMV-seropositive. CDR3 nucleotides: TGTGCCAGCAGTGCCACTAGCGGAGCGTACAATGAGCAGTTCTTC. As protein: CASSATSGAYNEQFF.